The following is a TCR beta chain sequence with its context. V dropped 3 bases and J dropped 4; count of bases not matched to a gene: 5. Germline CDR1 is LNHDA and CDR2 is SQIVND (reference sequence). The CDR3 has 14 residues. Assay used: immunoSEQ multiplex PCR; TCRdb lists only in-frame clones, some missing. Seen here are about 130,000 clones, around three quarters observed once, and the top ten hold 9.5% to 14%. These data are taken from a study of blood T cell repertoires in COVID-19. V usage is TRBV19 and J usage is TRBJ1-2; 7 bases fit TRBD1. The sequenced material came from peripheral blood. This clonotype originated in a human donor in a cohort sampled during active COVID-19. The DNA of the CDR3 is TGTGCCAGTAGTATCCCTGGACAGGCCTATGGCTACACCTTC. This translates into CASSIPGQAYGYTF.